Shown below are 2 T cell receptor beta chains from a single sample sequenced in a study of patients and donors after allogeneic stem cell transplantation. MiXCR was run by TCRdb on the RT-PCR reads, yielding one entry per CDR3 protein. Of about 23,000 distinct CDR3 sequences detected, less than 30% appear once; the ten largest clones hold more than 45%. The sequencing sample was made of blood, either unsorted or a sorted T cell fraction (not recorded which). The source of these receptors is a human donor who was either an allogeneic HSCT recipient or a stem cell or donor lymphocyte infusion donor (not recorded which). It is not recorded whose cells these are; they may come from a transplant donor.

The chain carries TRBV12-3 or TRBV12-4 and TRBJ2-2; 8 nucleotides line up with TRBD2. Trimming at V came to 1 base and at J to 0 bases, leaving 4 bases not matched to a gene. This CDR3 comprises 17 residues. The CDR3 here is CASSLGGGPSNTGELFF. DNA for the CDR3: TGTGCCAGCAGTTTAGGCGGGGGGCCCTCGAACACCGGGGAGCTGTTTTTT.

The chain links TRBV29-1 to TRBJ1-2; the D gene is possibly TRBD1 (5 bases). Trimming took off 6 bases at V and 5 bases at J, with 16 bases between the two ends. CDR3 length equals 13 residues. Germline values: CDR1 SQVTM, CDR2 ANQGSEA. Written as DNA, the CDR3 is TGCAGCGTATCCGGGACCGTAGCATATGGCTACACCTTC. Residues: CSVSGTVAYGYTF.